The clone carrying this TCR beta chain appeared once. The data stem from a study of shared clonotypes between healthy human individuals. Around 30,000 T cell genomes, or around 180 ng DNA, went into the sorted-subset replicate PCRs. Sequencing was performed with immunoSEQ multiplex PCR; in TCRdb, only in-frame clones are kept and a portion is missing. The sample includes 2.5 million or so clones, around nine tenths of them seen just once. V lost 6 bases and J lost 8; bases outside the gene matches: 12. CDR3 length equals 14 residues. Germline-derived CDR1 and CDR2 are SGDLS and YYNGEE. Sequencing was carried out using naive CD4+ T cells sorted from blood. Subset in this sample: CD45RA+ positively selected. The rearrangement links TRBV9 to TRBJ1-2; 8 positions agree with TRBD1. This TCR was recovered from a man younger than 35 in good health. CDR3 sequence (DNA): TGTGCCAGCACCGGACAGGGTACGTCTAGAGGCTACACCTTC. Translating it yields CASTGQGTSRGYTF.